This T cell receptor beta chain derives from a study of OX40 agonist ivuxolimab in advanced cancers. Study overall: Patients received the agonistic anti-OX40 (CD134) antibody ivuxolimab. Ivuxolimab doses were 0.01, 0.1, 0.3, 1.5, 3 or 10 mg/kg every 2 weeks.

Comment on this clone: Its antigen remains unknown.

Generated by immunoSEQ multiplex PCR, the TCRdb table keeps only in-frame clones and is missing some. The table records around 130,000 clones, around 95% of them present only once. Study results and caveats: Among the lowest peripheral clonal expansion occurred in 0.1-3.0 mg/kg partial responders.

CDR1 is SGHTA, CDR2 FQGTGA, per germline. The CDR3 totals 11 residues. Trimming took off 5 bases at V and 10 bases at J, with 11 bases between the two ends. The receptor was isolated from an adult with an advanced solid tumor such as melanoma, head and neck, liver or kidney cancer. V is TRBV7-3 and J is TRBJ1-1, with a possible D match to TRBD1 (6 bases). The specimen comprised CD4+ or CD8+ T cells sorted from blood, sampled in a trial of the OX40 agonist ivuxolimab. DNA of the CDR3: TGTGCCAGCAGCAGTCAGGGGATAGCTTTCTTT. Translating it yields CASSSQGIAFF.